This T cell receptor (beta chain) was retrieved from a study of T cell responses to AZD1222 COVID-19 vaccine. Study results and caveats: Close to half of spike-specific TCRs reportedly recognize unmutated variant regions. Baseline antibody screening turned up just a handful of seropositive AZD1222 recipients.

Notes on this clone: Antigen unknown.

Data came from immunoSEQ multiplex PCR; TCRdb stores just in-frame clones and leaves some out. Found here are 130,000 or so clones, 80% to 95% of them singletons; the top ten hold around 4.4%. The CDR3 spans 15 residues. Losses at the gene ends were 5 bases for V and 4 bases for J; bases not matched to a gene: 9. Germline-derived CDR1 and CDR2 are LNHNV and YYDKDF (reference sequence). The clonotype was recovered from an adult who received the MenACWY meningococcal vaccine as a control. The specimen was peripheral blood, collected 28 days after the second dose of the MenACWY control vaccine. The genes are TRBV15 and TRBJ2-7; 9 bases map to TRBD1. This CDR3 is CATSADRDRAYEQYF. DNA for the CDR3: TGTGCCACCAGCGCTGACCGGGACAGGGCTTACGAGCAGTACTTC.